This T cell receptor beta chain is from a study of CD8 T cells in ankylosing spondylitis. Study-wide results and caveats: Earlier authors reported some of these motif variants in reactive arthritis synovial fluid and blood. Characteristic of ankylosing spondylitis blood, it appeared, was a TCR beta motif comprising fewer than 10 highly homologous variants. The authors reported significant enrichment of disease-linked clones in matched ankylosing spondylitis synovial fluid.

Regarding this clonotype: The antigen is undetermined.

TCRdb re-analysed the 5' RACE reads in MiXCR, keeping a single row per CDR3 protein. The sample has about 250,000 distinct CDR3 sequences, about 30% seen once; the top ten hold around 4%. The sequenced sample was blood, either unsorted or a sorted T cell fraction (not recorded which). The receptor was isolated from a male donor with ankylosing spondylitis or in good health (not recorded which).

DNA of the CDR3: TGTGCCAGCTCACCACCTTCAGGACTAGCGGGGAGCACAGATACGCAGTATTTT. This translates into CASSPPSGLAGSTDTQYF. The chain employs TRBV18 and TRBJ2-3, with 12 bases fitting TRBD2. The CDR3 has 18 residues. CDR1 and CDR2 (germline): KGHSH, LQKENI. The trim removed 0 bases at V and 0 bases at J, leaving 4 bases unmatched. Based on the CDR3 plus reference TRBV18 and TRBJ2-3, the full variable domain is NAGVMQNPRHLVRRRGQEARLRCSPMKGHSHVYWYRQLPEEGLKFMVYLQKENIIDESGMPKERFSAEFPKEGPSILRIQQVVRGDSAAYFCASSPPSGLAGSTDTQYFGPGTRLTVL.